This entry is about one T cell receptor (beta chain). Its target is not known. The sample originates from a study of long-term antiretroviral therapy in people with HIV. Study-wide results and limits: Dominance of pre-ART expanded clones persisted, fluctuating and often declining after ART. The study found that diversity rose after ART but stayed below transplant donor controls. Blood sampling spanned 2004 to 2017, possibly under older ART regimens.

Everyone in the study who had HIV was treated in the United States. They ran version v3.0 of the immunoSEQ assay at survey level. TCRdb keeps only in-frame clones here, not all; method: immunoSEQ multiplex PCR. The sample carries more than 25,000 clones, approximately 79% recorded once. The CDR3 is made up of 14 amino acids. The V segment lost 5 bases and the J segment 5 bases; nucleotides outside the gene matches: 6. Germline V gene data show CDR1 as SGHTA and CDR2 as FQGTGA. The receptor was derived from a man aged 30-40 years with HIV. This specimen consisted of unsorted PBMCs, obtained 2.1 years after starting antiretroviral therapy. V and J are TRBV7-3 and TRBJ2-3; 8 nucleotides agree with TRBD1. Here the CDR3 DNA reads TGTGCCAGCAGCCCCGGACAGGGCTTAGATACGCAGTATTTT. This codes for CASSPGQGLDTQYF.